The 27 T cell receptor beta chains below were found in one sample sequenced in a study of T cells expressing NK-cell markers. TCRdb derives one entry per CDR3 protein from the 5' RACE reads, leaving out DNA. Its clone listing holds around 550,000 distinct CDR3 sequences. Sequenced sample: blood T cells: a sorted CD56 or NKG2C T cell subset, CD4+ or CD8+ T cells, or bulk PBMC T cells (not recorded which). The receptors here all came from a man between 18 and 29 years old in good health.

V gene TRBV14 combines with J gene TRBJ2-5; there is no DNA to check the TCRdb D call of TRBD1. Per the germline V gene, CDR1 is SGHDN and CDR2 is FVKESK. The length of the CDR3 is 16 residues. The CDR3 sequence: CASSQVDRLGRETQYF.

The J gene is TRBJ2-1, the V gene TRBV2; TCRdb's D call, TRBD1, is unchecked because there is no DNA. Germline lookup yields CDR1 SNHLY and CDR2 FYNNEI. This CDR3 has 16 residues. The CDR3: CASSPFLGGPYNEQFF. The whole variable domain, filled in from reference TRBV2 and TRBJ2-1, reads EPEVTQTPSHQVTQMGQEVILRCVPISNHLYFYWYRQILGQKVEFLVSFYNNEISEKSEIFDDQFSVERPDGSNFTLKIRSTKLEDSAMYFCASSPFLGGPYNEQFFGPGTRLTVL.

This sequence joins TRBV2 and TRBJ2-3; without DNA, the TCRdb call of TRBD1 cannot be checked. CDR1 and CDR2 from the germline V gene are SNHLY and FYNNEI. This CDR3 has 16 residues. The CDR3 loop reads CASTEMTGVFADTQYF.

The gene calls are TRBV7-9 and TRBJ2-4. The V gene's germline CDR1 is SEHNR and CDR2 FQNEAQ (reference sequence). This CDR3 is 16 amino acids long. The CDR3 sequence: CASSRQKTSTKNIQYF.

Here the CDR3 reads CSVARQGSNTQYF. This chain uses TRBV29-1 with TRBJ2-3; TCRdb picks TRBD1, but there is no DNA to check that call. Germline loops: CDR1 SQVTM, CDR2 ANQGSEA. The length of the CDR3 is 13 residues.

The chain recombines TRBV20-1 with TRBJ2-1. Germline CDR1 is DFQATT and CDR2 is SNEGSKA (reference sequence). The CDR3 spans 14 residues. CDR3 amino acids: CSARAERPYNEQFF.

The chain employs TRBV6-2 or TRBV6-3 and TRBJ2-2; TCRdb returns TRBD1, unconfirmable since there is no DNA. The V gene's germline CDR1 is MNHEY and CDR2 SVGEGT. This CDR3 has 14 residues. The CDR3 spells CASRTGTHTGELFF.

This rearrangement joins TRBV25-1 to TRBJ2-7; TCRdb indicates TRBD1, and absent DNA this call remains unverified. Germline lookup yields CDR1 MGHDK and CDR2 SYGVNS. CDR3 size: 17 residues. Here the CDR3 reads CATLGTGESVGLREQYF.

The chain combines TRBV7-9 with TRBJ1-3. The CDR3 sequence is 15 residues long. Germline assignment: CDR1 SEHNR and CDR2 FQNEAQ (reference sequence). This CDR3 reads CASSKLTGPGNTIYF.

J is TRBJ1-3 and V is TRBV6-6. CDR1 is MNHNY and CDR2 is SVGAGI in the germline V gene (reference sequence). This CDR3 has 12 residues. The CDR3 protein is CASKVPGNTIYF.

The V call is TRBV6-1, the J call TRBJ2-2; TCRdb indicates TRBD2, and absent DNA this call remains unverified. CDR1 is MNHNS and CDR2 is SASEGT in the germline V gene. This CDR3 comprises 15 residues. CDR3 loop: CASMWLAGRAGELFF.

The genes are TRBV3-1 and TRBJ1-2; the TRBD1 assignment by TCRdb is unverifiable without DNA. CDR1 LGHDT and CDR2 YNNKEL come from the germline V gene (reference sequence). There are 16 residues in the CDR3. The CDR3 spells CASSLRTGLVPDGYTF. Supplemented by reference TRBV3-1 and TRBJ1-2, the full variable domain reads DTAVSQTPKYLVTQMGNDKSIKCEQNLGHDTMYWYKQDSKKFLKIMFSYNNKELIINETVPNRFSPKSPDKAHLNLHINSLELGDSAVYFCASSLRTGLVPDGYTFGSGTRLTVV.

The chain recombines TRBV7-8 with TRBJ1-1. This CDR3 has 14 amino acids. Germline CDR1 and CDR2: SGHVS and FQNEAQ. The CDR3 loop is CASSPQEGSTEAFF.

The chain recombines TRBV12-3 or TRBV12-4 with TRBJ1-2. The CDR3 has 14 amino acids. The CDR3 loop is CASSLAPQNHGYTF.

This CDR3 is CASSLTIAGELETQYF. J is TRBJ2-5 and V is TRBV28; lacking DNA, the TRBD2 call made by TCRdb goes unchecked. CDR1 is MDHEN, CDR2 SYDVKM, per germline. The CDR3 is 16 amino acids.

This rearrangement joins TRBV27 to TRBJ1-1. Germline CDR1 reads MNHEY; CDR2 reads SMNVEV (reference sequence). The CDR3 extends over 13 amino acids. The CDR3 protein is CASSLYYSRVAFF.

V is TRBV13 and J is TRBJ2-5; as DNA is missing, the TRBD1 call by TCRdb cannot be tested. This CDR3 has 16 residues. Germline V gene lookup returns CDR1 PRHDT and CDR2 FYEKMQ (reference sequence). The CDR3 region is CASSLTGTGEWETQYF.

The V call is TRBV6-5, the J call TRBJ2-1. The CDR3 consists of 13 residues. The germline V gene encodes CDR1 MNHEY and CDR2 SVGAGI. The chain's CDR3 is CASSYFEGYEQFF.

CDR3 sequence: CASSLRARLDNSPLHF. V gene TRBV5-5 combines with J gene TRBJ1-6. There are 16 residues in the CDR3. Germline CDR1 SGHKS, CDR2 YYEKEE (reference sequence).

V and J are TRBV5-5 and TRBJ2-1; the TRBD2 assignment by TCRdb is unverifiable without DNA. This CDR3 spans 16 amino acids. Germline V gene sequence: CDR1 SGHKS, CDR2 YYEKEE (reference sequence). The CDR3 here is CASSFSGRSSYNEQFF.

The V and J genes are TRBV5-1 and TRBJ2-3; as DNA is missing, the TRBD1 call by TCRdb cannot be tested. The CDR3 has 15 residues. The germline CDR1 and CDR2 sequences are SGHRS and YFSETQ. The CDR3 protein is CASSGGTQSGDTQYF.

The J gene is TRBJ1-5, the V gene TRBV9. The V gene's germline CDR1 is SGDLS and CDR2 YYNGEE. The CDR3 loop spans 14 amino acids. The chain's CDR3 is CASSVAEGGQPQHF.

The chain links TRBV12-3 or TRBV12-4 to TRBJ1-6; TCRdb's D call, TRBD1, is unchecked because there is no DNA. The CDR3 spans 15 residues. CDR3 in amino acids: CASTERGGARSPLHF.

V and J are TRBV18 and TRBJ2-1; without DNA, the TCRdb call of TRBD2 cannot be checked. Germline CDR1 KGHSH, CDR2 LQKENI. The CDR3 covers 17 residues. This CDR3 is CASSLLLGTLSYNEQFF. Together with reference TRBV18 and TRBJ2-1, the CDR3 gives the full variable domain: NAGVMQNPRHLVRRRGQEARLRCSPMKGHSHVYWYRQLPEEGLKFMVYLQKENIIDESGMPKERFSAEFPKEGPSILRIQQVVRGDSAAYFCASSLLLGTLSYNEQFFGPGTRLTVL.

The gene calls are TRBV20-1 and TRBJ2-1; TCRdb picks TRBD2, but there is no DNA to check that call. This CDR3 spans 14 amino acids. Germline CDR1 is DFQATT and CDR2 is SNEGSKA (reference sequence). CDR3 sequence: CSATPLAGLGEQFF.

V usage is TRBV18 and J usage is TRBJ2-5; TCRdb's D call, TRBD2, is unchecked because there is no DNA. The CDR3 spans 17 residues. Germline V CDR1 and CDR2: KGHSH, LQKENI. CDR3 sequence reads: CASSPMIADPAPETQYF.

J is TRBJ2-2 and V is TRBV5-1; absent DNA, TCRdb's TRBD1 call cannot be checked. CDR1 and CDR2 (germline): SGHRS, YFSETQ. CDR3 length equals 15 residues. CDR3 protein: CASSSLGQTPRELFF.